The clone carrying this T cell receptor beta chain was seen repeatedly, ten times or more. What it recognizes is unknown. This sample was taken from a study of T cell repertoires in cytomegalovirus infection. Findings and caveats of the study: The cumulative frequency of public TCR beta families distinguished individuals who carried CMV together with the relevant HLA.

The CDR3 is 14 amino acids. Between the trimmed V and J ends, which lost 6 bases and 0 bases, there was a span of 11 bases. Via MiXCR, TCRdb re-called the reads, giving one row per CDR3 protein. The sample has hundreds of thousands of distinct CDR3 sequences, about 33% seen once; the top ten hold roughly 13%. This clonotype was sampled from a human donor in good health (CMV status not recorded). Some clones in this sample may be carry-over from other donors' samples. This chain connects TRBV12-3 or TRBV12-4 to TRBJ1-1; D gene unclear. Input material: PBMCs. CDR3 in amino acids: CASRAGPLNTEAFF. The CDR3 DNA is TGTGCCAGCAGGGCCGGACCCTTGAACACTGAAGCTTTCTTT.